This T cell receptor beta chain was retrieved from a study of T cells after posttransplantation cyclophosphamide (dated by TCRdb to about 2016). A note on the overall study: Using TRB sequencing, the study followed how the T cell repertoire rebuilt after myeloablative bone marrow transplantation with posttransplantation cyclophosphamide given as GVHD prophylaxis. Antigen receptor sequencing covered samples from some 36 PTCy-treated patients and approximately 15 of their related bone marrow donors. Blood from every one of the roughly 30 PTCy patients who had 1-year posttransplant specimens underwent TRB sequencing. In 3 patients, TRB sequencing was also performed on up to about 3 more blood samples taken 2 to 5.2 years after transplant, and in 4 patients, pretransplant blood was also TRB-sequenced. Because TRA and TRB clonality correlated tightly in roughly 10 samples, the subsequent TCR analyses were limited to TRB only. Public TRB sequences were searched against a database of over 3,500 sequences associated with responses to pathogens, tumor antigens, self-antigens and alloantigens. The research as a whole found: Across 45 or so patients, TRB clonality was highly associated with recipient CMV seropositivity and CMV reactivation, and PTCy diversity was similar to diversity in CNI/methotrexate controls. The TRB repertoires of T cells infiltrating skin or GI tract showed only limited overlap with the TRB repertoires of T cells in blood. Donor-recipient similarity was low at 1-2 months but rose over the first year, and later blood repertoires were often dominated by donor CD8+ memory clones.

Genomic DNA was the input for TRB sequencing, which was run either with the immunoSEQ assay at survey resolution or with the hsTCRB kit. Per the original workflow: The immunoSEQ software handled initial read processing, and the LymphoSeq R package was used for repertoire analyses. Clonality was computed as 1 minus normalized Shannon entropy, and a Gini coefficient was also calculated for each TRB dataset. To infer phenotypes in unsorted samples, TRB sequences from sorted subsets of the recipient or donor were mapped onto unsorted samples from the same recipient. Imported from immuneACCESS, the table was reduced by TCRdb to in-frame sequences with V and J called. These copies leave out some clones; in studies compared against another copy, an unresolved V gene accounts for under half, and the cause of the remainder is not known. V and J calls and clone size are as listed in that table; D and trimming were resolved from the DNA. Recorded for this sample are about 9,800 clones; about 90% of them occurred a single time. The ten largest clones add up to around 4.2% of the sample.

CDR1 and CDR2 are read off the germline V gene (reference sequence) as LNHDA and SQIVND. The CDR3 numbers 17 residues from cysteine through phenylalanine. Only the CDR3 DNA stays, 51 bases, in frame from base 1. Trimming removed 0 bases from V and 5 bases from J, leaving 14 bases between the germline ends. Of note for this clone: It lacks a known antigen. Base qualities were left out, and no much larger clone turns up one base away.

The control cohort was some ten patients given myeloablative marrow transplants with methotrexate plus a calcineurin inhibitor, sampled 1 year after transplant. Peripheral blood and bone marrow mononuclear cells were isolated by Ficoll-Hypaque density centrifugation and were cryopreserved. This chain joins TRBV19 to TRBJ1-6; TRBD1 is a weak D gene call, 5 bases matching. The TCR originated in a male patient aged 50 to 59 who received an allogeneic stem cell transplant from an unrelated donor, was CMV-positive, and had chronic GVHD only. After a transplant, the graft donor may have provided part of the T cells. The specimen comprised PBMCs, sampled around 440 days after allogeneic stem cell transplant with calcineurin inhibitor and methotrexate. The CDR3 protein sequence reads: CASSIDRGSVNNSPLHF. The DNA sequence follows: TGTGCCAGTAGTATAGATCGGGGGTCGGTCAATAATTCACCCCTCCACTTT.